Listed here are 18 T cell receptor beta chains from one sample, sequenced in a study of human T cells and chemical hapten exposure (dated by TCRdb to the early 2020s). Reading the label with the study, this specimen's time point is: patch test 1, 2 weeks after DPC sensitization. The treatment or condition label, read with the paper, signifies: therapeutic diphenylcyclopropenone sensitization with weekly scalp DPC. Library preparation used RACE. Instrument used: NextSeq 500. TCRdb's own reprocessing of the public reads used fastp at Q25 and MiXCR and kept productive beta chains. Duplicate CDR3 protein sequences are folded into a single record with the most common DNA and genes. In all, the sample holds about 60,000 distinct CDR3 sequences, and roughly a tenth of those were seen once. Less than 15% of the sample rests with the top ten. The sequences come from whole blood, collected in connection with sensitization to the hapten diphenylcyclopropenone (DPC). The receptor set was obtained from a woman in her forties with alopecia areata. Some clones in this sample may be carry-over from other donors' samples.

This clonotype was seen ten or more times. The chain is built from TRBV6-2 or TRBV6-3 and TRBJ2-7, with TRBD1 matching 10 bases. V trimming: 7 bases; J trimming: 7 bases; junction bases outside the gene matches: 13. The CDR3 is made up of 15 amino acids. Per germline, CDR1 MNHEY and CDR2 SVGEGT. The CDR3 coding sequence is TGTGCCAGCACCTCAACCGGGACAGGGGATGAGGAGCAGTACTTC. It yields the protein CASTSTGTGDEEQYF.

This clonotype was observed many times. This chain links TRBV7-9 with TRBJ1-1, with 10 nucleotides matching TRBD1. This CDR3 is built from 16 residues. J lost 5 bases, V lost 2 bases, and 8 bases had no gene match. CDR1 SEHNR and CDR2 FQNEAQ come from the germline V gene (reference sequence). This CDR3 is CASSLSTGGKKTEAFF. In nucleotides, the CDR3 is TGTGCCAGCAGCTTATCGACAGGGGGCAAGAAAACTGAAGCTTTCTTT.

The sample holds many counts of this clonotype. As DNA, the CDR3 is TGTGCCAGCTCACCGCAACAGGGGTACCAAGAGACCCAGTACTTC. Its translation is CASSPQQGYQETQYF. V usage is TRBV18 and J usage is TRBJ2-5; 7 nucleotides line up with TRBD1. This CDR3 comprises 15 residues. The junction had 4 bases not matched to a gene; V was cut back by 3 bases and J by 0 bases. The germline V gene encodes CDR1 KGHSH and CDR2 LQKENI.

There are many counts of this clonotype. The chain links TRBV28 to TRBJ2-7; no reliable D call. V shed 2 bases and J shed 0 bases, with 8 bases lying between them. The CDR3 is made up of 14 amino acids. Germline V gene data show CDR1 as MDHEN and CDR2 as SYDVKM. The CDR3 is CASSLRLPSYEQYF. CDR3 sequence (DNA): TGTGCCAGCAGTTTAAGACTGCCCTCCTACGAGCAGTACTTC.

This clonotype was counted a few times. The CDR3, as DNA: TGTGCCAGCAGCCCCTATTCGGTTCTCGGCTATGGCTACACCTTC. Translated, it gives CASSPYSVLGYGYTF. The chain uses TRBV7-9 and TRBJ1-2; D is ambiguous. With 5 bases removed from V and 4 bases from J, the gap between germline ends came to 17 bases. CDR1 and CDR2 (germline): SEHNR, FQNEAQ (reference sequence). The CDR3 is made up of 15 amino acids.

This chain uses TRBV29-1 with TRBJ1-5; possible D gene TRBD1, 6 bases. The CDR3 spans 16 residues. The ends were cut back, 5 bases at V and 0 bases at J, with 17 bases in the middle. Germline CDR1 reads SQVTM; CDR2 reads ANQGSEA. CDR3: CSVRGSGGNSNQPQHF. The CDR3 DNA follows: TGCAGCGTTAGGGGCAGTGGGGGCAATAGCAATCAGCCCCAGCATTTT.

In this sample, this clonotype turned up a few times. The rearrangement joins TRBV4-3 to TRBJ2-2; 12 nucleotides agree with TRBD2. V shed 0 bases and J 4 bases; nucleotides not matched to a gene: 6. Germline V CDR1 and CDR2: LGHNA, YSLEER. The CDR3 loop spans 18 amino acids. CDR3 residues: CASSQDPGLAGLTGELFF. The CDR3 DNA follows: TGCGCCAGCAGCCAAGACCCCGGACTAGCGGGGCTCACCGGGGAGCTGTTTTTT.

The table lists this clonotype with many counts. V gene TRBV28 combines with J gene TRBJ2-2; 11 bases match TRBD1. Unmatched junction bases numbered 7, after V lost 6 bases and J lost 4 bases. This CDR3 is built from 16 residues. Germline CDR1 reads MDHEN; CDR2 reads SYDVKM. CDR3 coding DNA: TGTGCCAGCAGGTTACCCGGGACAGGGGGCACCGGGGAGCTGTTTTTT. Translation: CASRLPGTGGTGELFF.

The sample holds a few counts of this clonotype. The rearrangement joins TRBV3-1 to TRBJ2-7, with 8 bases lining up with TRBD2. Germline lookup yields CDR1 LGHDT and CDR2 YNNKEL (reference sequence). The CDR3 has 16 amino acids. V shed 1 base, J shed 0 bases, and the junction held 5 bases outside the gene matches. The CDR3 loop is CASSQAWRGASYEQYF. The CDR3 DNA follows: TGTGCCAGCAGCCAAGCTTGGCGGGGGGCCTCCTACGAGCAGTACTTC.

This clonotype was counted a few times. The chain has TRBV29-1 and TRBJ2-2; no clear D. The CDR3 is 13 amino acids. CDR1 is SQVTM, CDR2 ANQGSEA, per germline. V lost 5 bases and J lost 2, with 9 bases in between. For the CDR3, the DNA is TGCAGCGTTAACGAGGATAACACCGGGGAGCTGTTTTTT. This sequence encodes CSVNEDNTGELFF.

The table lists this clonotype with a few counts. The V gene is TRBV20-1, the J gene TRBJ1-5; D not certain. The CDR3 contains 14 residues. Trimming removed 3 bases at V and 0 bases at J, with 9 bases between. Germline V gene lookup returns CDR1 DFQATT and CDR2 SNEGSKA (reference sequence). CDR3 protein: CSASNGLSNQPQHF. In DNA, the CDR3 is TGCAGTGCTAGTAATGGCCTTAGCAATCAGCCCCAGCATTTT.

Here the CDR3 reads CASSHLTGNEQYF. The DNA of the CDR3 is TGCGCCAGCAGCCACCTGACAGGGAACGAGCAGTACTTC. J is TRBJ2-7 and V is TRBV4-1; 7 bases agree with TRBD1. The CDR3 has 13 residues. Germline lookup yields CDR1 MGHRA and CDR2 YSYEKL. The junction had 4 bases not matched to a gene; V was cut back by 3 bases and J by 5 bases.

There are many counts of this clonotype. A read error may account for a junction end that differs from germline. This chain joins TRBV5-1 and TRBJ2-7, with D unclear. Germline V gene data show CDR1 as SGHRS and CDR2 as YFSETQ. The CDR3 spans 15 residues. The CDR3 sequence: CASSLEGSFSHEQYF. The CDR3 DNA reads as TGCGCCAGCAGCTTGGAGGGCAGCTTCTCCCACGAGCAGTACTTC.

This chain connects TRBV20-1 to TRBJ2-1, with a possible D match to TRBD1 (5 bases). This CDR3 contains 16 residues. Trimming left V 0 bases short and J 1 base short, with 13 bases between. Looked up from germline, CDR1 is DFQATT and CDR2 is SNEGSKA (reference sequence). CDR3 in amino acids: CSARDLFRVSYNEQFF. CDR3 in DNA: TGCAGTGCTAGAGATCTATTCAGGGTTTCCTACAATGAGCAGTTCTTC.

The chain combines TRBV29-1 with TRBJ2-7; tentative D call: TRBD2 (5 bases). V lost 2 bases and J 3 bases, leaving 17 bases between the germline ends. The CDR3 has 15 residues. Germline loops: CDR1 SQVTM, CDR2 ANQGSEA. The CDR3 DNA is TGCAGCGTTGAACTGGACTCAGCGGAGCACTACGAGCAGTACTTC. It yields the protein CSVELDSAEHYEQYF.

This clonotype has ten or more counts. The gene calls are TRBV9 and TRBJ2-1; D unclear. V dropped 4 bases and J dropped 10 bases, with 24 bases sitting between them. There are 16 residues in the CDR3. Germline V gene sequence: CDR1 SGDLS, CDR2 YYNGEE. DNA for the CDR3: TGTGCCAGCAGCCATCTAGGCGGCGCCAATAATCGGGAGCAGTTCTTC. Amino acids: CASSHLGGANNREQFF.

This clonotype was detected a few times. The chain couples TRBV13 to TRBJ1-2, with D unresolved. Germline assignment: CDR1 PRHDT and CDR2 FYEKMQ (reference sequence). Trimming shortened V by 2 bases and J by 2 bases, and 3 bases separated the two germline ends. This CDR3 contains 12 residues. The CDR3 loop reads CASSLRNYGYTF. The CDR3, as DNA: TGTGCCAGCAGCTTAAGGAACTATGGCTACACCTTC.

By share of the sample, this clonotype is medium-sized. The chain carries TRBV28 and TRBJ2-3; 7 positions agree with TRBD2. The CDR3 is 15 residues long. J was trimmed by 2 bases and V by 7 bases; bases with no gene match: 9. Germline CDR1 and CDR2: MDHEN and SYDVKM. The CDR3: CASKGERGFTDTQYF. In DNA, the CDR3 is TGTGCCAGCAAGGGCGAGCGGGGCTTCACAGATACGCAGTATTTT.